This T cell receptor (beta chain) came from a study of Ad26.COV2.S vaccination and SARS-CoV-2 variants (dated by TCRdb to the early 2020s). In the study overall: Vaccine-arm donors came from COV1001, a multicentre, randomized, double-blind, placebo-controlled phase I-IIa trial of Ad26.COV2.S in healthy adults. Blinding of investigators to trial group allocation was maintained during experiments and outcome assessment. Ad26.COV2.S was administered intramuscularly at a dose of 5x10^10 or 1x10^11 viral particles, either as one shot or as two shots given 56 days apart. A total of around 32 samples were included in the TCR-sequenced set, comprising some 20 Ad26.COV2.S vaccine recipients, 5 placebo recipients and 8 SARS-CoV-2 convalescent individuals. TCRbeta repertoire sequencing served as the tool for gauging how specific and how broad the SARS-CoV-2-reactive T cell receptors were following Ad26.COV2.S vaccination. Trial participants were randomized into five groups of five, in which low-dose or high-dose Ad26.COV2.S was given once or twice, or placebo was given on both occasions.

This specimen's treatment or condition label, per the study, means: about 20 received Ad26.COV2.S at low or high dose, single or two shots; several received placebo; per-sample allocation not given. For vaccine and placebo recipients, the sequenced repertoires came from samples collected on day 63 after the first injection. Between 29 July and 7 August 2020, Cohort 1b enrolled about 27 adults aged 18-55 years at one site in Boston, USA. Ad26.COV2.S was a replication-incompetent adenovirus type 26 vector expressing a prefusion-stabilized SARS-CoV-2 spike protein from the original Wuhan strain. Concerning this clone: Its antigen is currently not known. No quality values exist for individual bases; no much larger clone is one base distant.

What the authors observed across the whole study: Vaccine and placebo recipients had similar non-spike TCR breadth, a finding consistent with the vaccine containing only spike. After vaccination, substantial breadth of spike-specific CD8+ and CD4+ T cell responses was reported. Ad26.COV2.S recipients had higher spike-specific TCR breadth than placebo recipients (P = 0.0014). According to the authors, total T cell responses may have been underestimated by the TCR breadth and depth analyses. The study was not powered to compare responses between vaccine doses or regimens.

The immunoSEQ Assay was used to sequence TCRbeta CDR3 regions. After extraction, genomic DNA underwent amplification by bias-controlled multiplex PCR, followed by high-throughput sequencing. Per the source publication's procedure: Collapsing and filtering of sequences were performed to quantify the absolute abundance of each unique TCRbeta CDR3 region. Usable DNA was measured by amplifying reference genes present in all nucleated cells, and TCRbeta template counts were normalized to that usable DNA to estimate T cell fraction. Repertoire TCRs were annotated as SARS-CoV-2-specific when V gene, CDR3 amino acid sequence and J gene were exactly matched to a known reactive TCR set. The reference SARS-CoV-2 TCR set was obtained from MIRA and was filtered for enrichment in COVID-19-positive ImmuneCODE repertoires, whereby public or cross-reactive TCRs were removed. Based on the MIRA antigens, annotated TCRs were further analysed at the level of specific ORF or position within ORF. Depth was the summed frequency of annotated unique rearrangements, while breadth was defined as annotated unique rearrangements over total unique productive rearrangements. Two-sided Wilcoxon rank-sum tests were applied when comparing TCR breadth between groups. This is the immuneACCESS table as TCRdb keeps it, with only in-frame sequences that have V and J called. A part of the clones is gone; compared with another copy, unresolved V genes explain less than half, and the rest is unexplained. The V and J calls and clone size come from that table; D and trimming were worked out from the DNA. The sample table records 240,000 or so clones; roughly 90% of these occur just once. Around 10% of the sample comes from the top ten.

This material consisted of peripheral blood, taken in a trial of Ad26.COV2.S vaccine versus placebo. The TCR was taken from a person aged 18-65 years who received the Ad26.COV2.S COVID-19 vaccine or a placebo.

The CDR3 loop reads CASSYRGGEAFF. The DNA sequence follows: TGTGCCAGCAGCTACCGTGGGGGTGAAGCTTTCTTT. The chain uses TRBV7-3 and TRBJ1-1, and TRBD1 may be the D gene, going by 5 matching bases. There are 12 amino acids in the CDR3, from cysteine to phenylalanine inclusive. Of all the DNA, just the CDR3 is kept, 36 bases in frame from base 1. A distance of 10 bases separates the germline ends of V and J, which lose 4 bases and 7 bases respectively. From the germline V gene, CDR1 is SGHTA and CDR2 is FQGTGA. The entire variable domain, with the stretches around the CDR3 drawn from the reference TRBV7-3 and TRBJ1-1 proteins, is GAGVSQTPSNKVTEKGKYVELRCDPISGHTALYWYRQSLGQGPEFLIYFQGTGAADDSGLPNDRFFAVRPEGSVSTLKIQRTERGDSAVYLCASSYRGGEAFFGQGTRLTVV.